The source of this TCR beta chain is a study of shared clonotypes between healthy human individuals. Study-wide findings and caveats: Researchers found naive subsets generally carried larger estimated richness than memory subsets.

The CDR3 spans 15 residues. Germline CDR1 MNHEY, CDR2 SMNVEV (reference sequence). The junction had 12 bases not matched to a gene; V was cut back by 4 bases and J by 6 bases. Profiled with immunoSEQ multiplex PCR; TCRdb holds only in-frame clones, not every one. This table holds 2 million to 2.5 million clones, 93% found once. The study separated CD4+ cells into CD45RA+ naive and CD45RA-negative memory subsets. Concerning this clone: What it recognizes is unknown.

What was sequenced was naive CD4+ T cells from PBMCs. Subset reported: CD45RA+ positively selected. J is TRBJ2-7 and V is TRBV27, with TRBD2 matching 7 bases. The receptor comes from a man between 18 and 35 years old in good health. Some clones in this sample may be carry-over from other donors' samples. The CDR3 region is CASSSSAAGEFEQYF. For the CDR3, the DNA is TGTGCCAGCAGTTCATCCGCGGCGGGAGAATTCGAGCAGTACTTC.